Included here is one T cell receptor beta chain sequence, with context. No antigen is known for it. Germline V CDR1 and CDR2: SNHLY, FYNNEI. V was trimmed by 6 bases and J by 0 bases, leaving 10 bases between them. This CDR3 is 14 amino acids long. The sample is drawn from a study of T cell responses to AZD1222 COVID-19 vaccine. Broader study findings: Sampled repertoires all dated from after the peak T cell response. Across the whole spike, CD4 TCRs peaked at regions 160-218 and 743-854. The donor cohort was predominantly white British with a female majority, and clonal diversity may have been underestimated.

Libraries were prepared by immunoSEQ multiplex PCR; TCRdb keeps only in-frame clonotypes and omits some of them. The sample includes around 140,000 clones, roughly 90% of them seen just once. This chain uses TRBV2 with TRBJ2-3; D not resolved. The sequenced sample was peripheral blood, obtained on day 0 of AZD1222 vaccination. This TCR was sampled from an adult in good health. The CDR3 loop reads CASRELLSTDTQYF. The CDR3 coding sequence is TGTGCCAGCAGGGAACTCCTTAGCACAGATACGCAGTATTTT.